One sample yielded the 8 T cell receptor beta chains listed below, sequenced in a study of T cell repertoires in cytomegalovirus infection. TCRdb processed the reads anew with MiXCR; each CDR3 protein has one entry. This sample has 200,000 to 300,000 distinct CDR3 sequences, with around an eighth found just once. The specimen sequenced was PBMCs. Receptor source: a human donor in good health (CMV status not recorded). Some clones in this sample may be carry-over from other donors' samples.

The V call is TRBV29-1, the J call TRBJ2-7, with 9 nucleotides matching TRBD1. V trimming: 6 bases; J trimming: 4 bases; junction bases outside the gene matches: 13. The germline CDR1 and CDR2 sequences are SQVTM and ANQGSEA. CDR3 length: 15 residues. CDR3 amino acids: CSVSPSGTGLYEQYF. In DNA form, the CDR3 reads TGCAGCGTATCACCATCGGGGACAGGGCTTTACGAGCAGTACTTC.

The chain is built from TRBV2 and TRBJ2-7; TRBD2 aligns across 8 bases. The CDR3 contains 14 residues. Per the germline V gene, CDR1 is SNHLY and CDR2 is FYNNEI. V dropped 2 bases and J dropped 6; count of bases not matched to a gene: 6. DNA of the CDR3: TGTGCCAGCAGTGAACAGACTAGCGTTCGCGAGCAGTACTTC. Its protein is CASSEQTSVREQYF.

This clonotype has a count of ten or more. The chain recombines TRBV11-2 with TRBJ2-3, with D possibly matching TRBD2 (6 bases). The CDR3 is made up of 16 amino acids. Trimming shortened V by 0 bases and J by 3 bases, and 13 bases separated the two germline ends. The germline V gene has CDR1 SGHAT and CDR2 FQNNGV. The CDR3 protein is CASSLDRDGRTDTQYF. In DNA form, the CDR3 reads TGTGCCAGCAGCTTAGATCGCGACGGGAGAACAGATACGCAGTATTTT.

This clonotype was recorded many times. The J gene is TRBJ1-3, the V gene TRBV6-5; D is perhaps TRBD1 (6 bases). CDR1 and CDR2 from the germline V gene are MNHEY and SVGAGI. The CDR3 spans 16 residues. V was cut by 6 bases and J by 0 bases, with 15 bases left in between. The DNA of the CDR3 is TGTGCCAGCAGCCACAGGGACGGAAACTCTGGAAACACCATATATTTT. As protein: CASSHRDGNSGNTIYF.

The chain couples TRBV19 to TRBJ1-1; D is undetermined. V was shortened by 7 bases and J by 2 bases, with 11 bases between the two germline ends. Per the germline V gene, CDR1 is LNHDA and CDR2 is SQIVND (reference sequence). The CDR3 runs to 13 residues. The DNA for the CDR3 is TGTGCCAGTAAAGGCGGGGAAAACACTGAAGCTTTCTTT. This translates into CASKGGENTEAFF.

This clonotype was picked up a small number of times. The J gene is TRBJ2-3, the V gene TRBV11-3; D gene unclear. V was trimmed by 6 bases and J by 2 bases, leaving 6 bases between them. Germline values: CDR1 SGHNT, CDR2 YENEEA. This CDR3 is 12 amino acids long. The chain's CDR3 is CASRPNTDTQYF. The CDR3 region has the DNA TGTGCCAGCAGACCGAACACAGATACGCAGTATTTT.

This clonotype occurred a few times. The CDR3 is CSAFLTGWENTIYF. Here the CDR3 DNA reads TGCAGTGCTTTCCTGACAGGGTGGGAAAACACCATATATTTT. The chain carries TRBV20-1 and TRBJ1-3; 7 nucleotides align to TRBD1. Germline CDR1 reads DFQATT; CDR2 reads SNEGSKA (reference sequence). Trimming cost V 5 bases and J 6 bases; bases outside gene matches: 10. This CDR3 is 14 amino acids long.

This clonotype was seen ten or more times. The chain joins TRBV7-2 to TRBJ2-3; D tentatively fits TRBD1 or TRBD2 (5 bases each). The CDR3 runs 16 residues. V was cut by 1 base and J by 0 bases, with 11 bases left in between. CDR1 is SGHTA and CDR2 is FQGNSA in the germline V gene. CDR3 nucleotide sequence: TGTGCCAGCAGCTTAGATGGGACCACTAGCACAGATACGCAGTATTTT. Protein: CASSLDGTTSTDTQYF.